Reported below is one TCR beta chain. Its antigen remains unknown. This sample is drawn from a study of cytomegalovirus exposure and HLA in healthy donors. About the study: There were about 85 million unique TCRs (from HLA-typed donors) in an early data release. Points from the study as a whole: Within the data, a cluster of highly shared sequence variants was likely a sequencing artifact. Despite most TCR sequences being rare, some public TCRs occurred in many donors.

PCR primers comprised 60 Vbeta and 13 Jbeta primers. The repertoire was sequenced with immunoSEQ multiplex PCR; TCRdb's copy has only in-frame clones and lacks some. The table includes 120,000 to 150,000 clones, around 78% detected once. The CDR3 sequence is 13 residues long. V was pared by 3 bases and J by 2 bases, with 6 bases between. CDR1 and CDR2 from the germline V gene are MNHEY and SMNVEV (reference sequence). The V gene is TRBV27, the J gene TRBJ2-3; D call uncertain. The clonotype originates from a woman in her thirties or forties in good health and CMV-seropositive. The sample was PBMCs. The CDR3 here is CASSFTYTDTQYF. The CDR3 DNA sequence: TGTGCCAGCAGTTTTACCTACACAGATACGCAGTATTTT.